The T cell receptor (beta chain) under discussion was sequenced for a study of cytomegalovirus exposure and HLA in healthy donors (dated by TCRdb to between 2016 and 2019). Regarding the study in general: In an earlier analysis of about 560 of the donors, around 290 Gb of sequence data and just under 120 million unique TCR beta sequences from about 179 million T cells were reported. A handful of DR-DQ haplotypes were handled as single units for association and clustering because linkage in the cohort was strong. In an earlier analysis of several hundred of the donors, high-throughput TCR beta sequencing was used to judge whether each TCR beta V gene segment behaved as functional or pseudogenic. A later genetic analysis used genome-wide SNP genotypes for about 65% of the roughly 700 donors, treating that subset as a discovery cohort. Typing coverage varied by locus: roughly 629-630 donors for A, B, C, DRB1 and DQB1; more than 500 for DQA1; more than 600 for DPA1; around 490 for DPB1. To study patterns of TCR occurrence, a later analysis re-analyzed previously published TCR beta repertoires from several hundred donors and added high-resolution HLA genotyping. Both class I and class II loci were covered by HLA typing, at four-digit resolution. In the later analysis, no new phenotypic data were used to find candidate immune exposures; instead, reliance was placed on TCR beta sequences and their occurrence across donors. On average, around 240,000 unique TCR beta nucleotide sequences were sequenced per donor among 398 genotyped donors of the cohort, with 15% to 20% of those sequences being non-productive. Donor age, sex, ethnicity and CMV serostatus were compiled together with the repertoire data. The aim of the study was to test whether cataloging public T cell receptors could identify signatures of past pathogen exposure. Every discovery cohort repertoire had been produced on one sequencing platform. Of the 300 to 400 genotyped donors, approximately 83% fell in the genetic ancestry cluster associated with self-reported Caucasian donors. To predict cytomegalovirus infection status, the study brought together high-throughput TCR immunosequencing, statistical association of individual TCRs with disease status, and machine learning. A separate validation cohort of more than 100 different subjects was used in addition to the 666-subject first cohort. An early release that covered approximately 600 HLA-typed donors contained approximately 300 gigabases of sequencing data and 70 million to 100 million unique TCR sequences. The study profiled the T cell repertoires of about 720 subjects by immunosequencing and related them to cytomegalovirus serostatus.

Library prep was done by the immunoSEQ multiplex PCR assay. For the multiplex PCR, a mixture combining 60 forward primers for TCR Vbeta segments and 13 reverse primers for TCR Jbeta segments was used. A multiplex PCR assay on genomic DNA amplified the CDR3 region of rearranged TCR beta genes. The Illumina HiSeq System was used to sequence the amplified TCR beta libraries as 87-base-pair reads. Regarding the original processing steps: A later analysis tallied 75 million to 95 million unique TCR beta chains across the 666 repertoires, and some 10 million of those chains were shared by two or more donors. Raw reads were error-corrected and collapsed into unique sequences with a nearest-neighbor algorithm that merged closely related sequences to remove PCR and sequencing errors. Alignment of CDR3 sequences to IMGT reference sequences was used to assign V, D and J gene segments. For a sequence to be retained, a match of at least six nucleotides to both a V gene segment and a J gene segment was required. Rearrangements were classified as productive when the CDR3 lacked stop codons and remained in frame with V and J, and all other rearrangements were classified as non-productive. Following IMGT convention, CDR3 was defined as the stretch from the second conserved V-encoded cysteine up to the conserved J-encoded phenylalanine. Sequences without an unambiguous match to a single V gene segment were excluded from the earlier analysis of about 600 of the donors. An earlier analysis of 587 of the donors called V segments functional above 56.7% productive rearrangements and segregating when the between-donor standard deviation exceeded 5%. A statistical classification framework was built to diagnose cytomegalovirus status from the catalog of TCR beta chain sequences. V and J gene assignment, in a later analysis, came from comparing TCR nucleotide sequences with IMGT/GENE-DB human TR gene sequences. Using the TCRdist pipeline, a later analysis assigned CDR3 sequences along with most-parsimonious VDJ recombination scenarios. In a later analysis, each TCR beta chain was defined by its CDR3 amino acid sequence together with its V-gene family, and reads without a unique V-gene family were excluded. To address suspected cross-contamination and a sequencing artifact, a later analysis removed roughly 640 highly shared, low-generation-probability nucleotide sequences. A later analysis calculated a clonal expansion index for each public chain from normalized within-repertoire ranks of inferred template counts. In a later analysis, generation probabilities were computed with a VDJ recombination model fitted to out-of-frame rearrangements, and the resulting probabilities were checked against IGoR. Hypergeometric tests were used in a later analysis to score TCR-TCR, TCR-HLA and TCR-CMV co-occurrence, with a repertoire-size bias correction applied to the TCR pairs. In a later analysis, false discovery rates were estimated by permuting HLA or CMV assignments 20 times. In a later analysis, co-occurring TCRs were grouped using DBSCAN, with TCRdist sequence similarity added in when clustering inside HLA-allele-positive subsets. Repertoires with fewer than 30,000 or more than 120,000 public chains, plus five repertoires with anomalous nucleotide sharing, were excluded from co-occurrence clustering. The immuneACCESS repertoire file appears here via TCRdb, limited to in-frame rearrangements. These files lack a portion of the clones; in checked studies, under half of the deficit traces to unresolved V genes, and the cause of the others is not known. V and J calls and clone size follow that table, whereas D and trimming were derived from the DNA. A total of 75,000 to 90,000 clones appear in this sample, approximately 80% of them only once. The top ten hold under 15% of the sample.

This clone was counted only a few times. Its antigen specificity is not known. Nothing much larger sits one base from this clone, and base qualities are not available. General study outcomes and caveats: An association between a missense DCLRE1C variant and V-gene and J-gene trimming of TCR beta chains was found in a later genetic analysis and replicated in an independent cohort. In a later analysis, around 17,000 TCR beta sequences were associated with specific HLA alleles at a false discovery rate of 0.05. For the cohort, immune exposure information was limited to CMV serostatus. It was suggested by the authors that the approach could potentially be generalized to other disease states and immunological phenotypes. When HLA alleles, especially DR and DQ, strongly co-occurred, TCR associations were difficult to assign to individual alleles. In a later analysis, HLA-associated TCR beta chains showed more clonal expansion and lower generation probabilities than non-associated chains that were equally common. The earlier analysis of 587 of the donors excluded some 16 rarely observed V segments, including chromosome 9 orphons, because counts were too low. Roughly uniform sequencing depth across donors was assumed in presence/absence analyses, although this assumption may not hold. A later analysis reported that several top co-occurrence clusters appeared linked to parvovirus B19, influenza, CMV and Epstein-Barr virus. Most CMV-associated TCR beta chains appeared to be HLA-restricted in a later analysis, and the HLA associations seemed to be driven largely by CMV exposure. In a later analysis, TCR association rates were found to vary across HLA loci, with the most associated TCRs seen for DRB1 alleles and the fewest for HLA-C alleles. Because HLA typing was missing for some donors at each locus, association tests included only the typed subset. In vitro tests confirmed that a few of the cytomegalovirus-associated TCR beta chains recognize cytomegalovirus antigens. The study gave a list of some 150 TCR beta chains associated with cytomegalovirus. Broadly in line with IMGT annotations, most TCR beta V segments showed up in productive rearrangements about 87% or about 30% of the time in an earlier analysis of about 500 of the donors. Linkage disequilibrium might explain the correlated functional status among segregating V segments, but an unknown experimental factor could not be excluded. Only TCR beta chains were sequenced in this cohort, and the absence of alpha or paired-chain data limited detectable features. Because the 87-base-pair reads could not distinguish some IMGT-functional V segments, including TRBV6-2 and TRBV6-3, those segments were excluded. The sequencing pipeline was judged likely to have produced a cluster of highly shared sequence variants as a technical artifact. The classifier was reported to diagnose cytomegalovirus status with high specificity and sensitivity in both the original cohort and the validation cohort. Across donors, most TCR sequences were observed very rarely, whereas some public TCRs were present in many individuals. A further reported finding was that TCR beta sequences accurately predicted the HLA-A and HLA-B alleles for most subjects in the first cohort. A later genetic analysis reported fewer N-insertions in productive TCRs among donors in an Asian-associated ancestry cluster than the roughly 700-donor mean.

The CDR3 covers 15 residues, taking in both the cysteine and the phenylalanine. CDR3 DNA is the only sequence kept; it has 45 bases, read in frame from the first base. V was cut back by 2 bases and J by 5 bases, leaving a gap of 19 bases between them. Looking up the germline V gene (reference sequence) yields CDR1 GTSNPN and CDR2 SVGIG. In total, 500 to 700 healthy bone marrow donors made up the cohort. All cohort members were sampled while nominally healthy, although unrecorded immune exposures were likely present. Of the approximately 670 cohort members, around 290 had a positive CMV serostatus and 352 had a negative one, while no CMV serostatus was recorded for the donor. Every donor gave a peripheral blood sample, and the peripheral blood mononuclear cells from that sample were used for TCR beta sequencing. Genomic DNA extraction from the blood cell samples was performed with the Qiagen DNeasy Blood Extraction Kit.

This clonotype was sampled from a human donor in good health. The sequenced sample was PBMCs. The chain uses TRBV30 and TRBJ2-7; 5 matching bases give a weak D call of TRBD1. The nucleotide sequence is TGTGCCTGGAGTCGCAGCTTGGCAGGGATCGACGAGCAGTACTTC. The translation is CAWSRSLAGIDEQYF.